This T cell receptor beta chain is from a study of blood T cell repertoires in COVID-19. The method was immunoSEQ multiplex PCR; TCRdb's version includes in-frame clones alone and lacks a portion of them. The sample lists about 80,000 clones; approximately 82% were seen once. Trimming cost V 2 bases and J 1 base, with 7 bases left between them. The length of the CDR3 is 14 residues. Germline CDR1 MRHNA, CDR2 SNTAGT. The sample comprised peripheral blood. This chain joins TRBV6-4 and TRBJ2-3; possibly TRBD2 for D (5 bases). This receptor was identified in a human donor in a cohort sampled during active COVID-19. The CDR3 coding sequence is TGTGCCAGCAGTGACCGAGGGCGCACAGATACGCAGTATTTT. Amino acid sequence: CASSDRGRTDTQYF.